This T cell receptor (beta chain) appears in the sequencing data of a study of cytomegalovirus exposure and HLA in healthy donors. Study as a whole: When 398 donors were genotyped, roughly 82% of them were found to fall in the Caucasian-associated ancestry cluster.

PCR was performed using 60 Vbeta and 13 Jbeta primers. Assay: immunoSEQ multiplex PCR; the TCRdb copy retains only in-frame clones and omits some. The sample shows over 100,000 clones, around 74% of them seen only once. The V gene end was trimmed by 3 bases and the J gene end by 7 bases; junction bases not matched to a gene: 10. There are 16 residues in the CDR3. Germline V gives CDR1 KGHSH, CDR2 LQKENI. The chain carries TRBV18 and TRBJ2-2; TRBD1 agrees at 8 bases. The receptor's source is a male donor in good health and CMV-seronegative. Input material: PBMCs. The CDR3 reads CASSPGQGPTSGELFF. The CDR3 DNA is TGTGCCAGCTCACCTGGACAGGGTCCAACAAGCGGGGAGCTGTTTTTT.